This T cell receptor beta chain was captured in a study of cytotoxic CD8 clonotypes in ibrutinib-treated CLL. The germline V gene encodes CDR1 LNHDA and CDR2 SQIVND (reference sequence). V was clipped by 4 bases and J by 0 bases, with 13 bases between them. The CDR3 extends over 17 amino acids. The TCR beta libraries used about 2 micrograms of genomic DNA that came from cryopreserved PBMCs. Sequencing used immunoSEQ multiplex PCR; TCRdb keeps in-frame clones, though not all of them. Among tens of thousands of clones listed, roughly 54% were seen once. A remark on this clone: What it binds is not known.

General study findings and limits: Ibrutinib response saw clonality rise, and progression saw it return toward baseline. The study found baseline clonality above age-matched healthy donors, tracking circulating CD8+ T-cell counts. Under treatment, the uncommon public clonotypes either contracted or remained stable.

This rearrangement joins TRBV19 to TRBJ2-6, with D possibly TRBD1 on 5 matching bases. The sample consisted of PBMCs, taken at disease progression, from a patient treated with ibrutinib. This clonotype was sampled from a human donor with chronic lymphocytic leukemia. DNA of the CDR3: TGTGCCAGTAGTAAACAGGTCCTCATCTCTGGGGCCAACGTCCTGACTTTC. Protein product: CASSKQVLISGANVLTF.